The clone carrying this T cell receptor (beta chain) was recorded only once. This entry belongs to a study of blood T cell repertoires in COVID-19. Looking at the study overall: Samples came from the United States, Italy and Spain, spanning acute and convalescent COVID-19. The cDNA or gDNA used as material had been derived from T cells, B-cell-depleted T cells, or PBMCs.

The CDR3 length is 15 residues. V was trimmed by 4 bases and J by 0 bases, leaving 11 bases between them. The germline CDR1 and CDR2 sequences are LNHDA and SQIVND (reference sequence). Original processing methods: Using reference gene primer amplification, nucleated cell counts were estimated. Sequencing was performed with immunoSEQ multiplex PCR; in TCRdb, only in-frame clones are kept and a portion is missing. V and J calls and clone size follow that table, whereas D and trimming were derived from the DNA. The sample includes approximately 190,000 clones, roughly 80% of them seen just once. This TCR derives from a man aged 25-40 years with active or convalescent COVID-19. The sample was peripheral blood. The chain carries TRBV19 and TRBJ2-3, with D unresolved. CDR3 in amino acids: CASSTTGGSTDTQYF. The CDR3 DNA reads TGTGCCAGTAGTACTACTGGCGGTAGCACAGATACGCAGTATTTT.